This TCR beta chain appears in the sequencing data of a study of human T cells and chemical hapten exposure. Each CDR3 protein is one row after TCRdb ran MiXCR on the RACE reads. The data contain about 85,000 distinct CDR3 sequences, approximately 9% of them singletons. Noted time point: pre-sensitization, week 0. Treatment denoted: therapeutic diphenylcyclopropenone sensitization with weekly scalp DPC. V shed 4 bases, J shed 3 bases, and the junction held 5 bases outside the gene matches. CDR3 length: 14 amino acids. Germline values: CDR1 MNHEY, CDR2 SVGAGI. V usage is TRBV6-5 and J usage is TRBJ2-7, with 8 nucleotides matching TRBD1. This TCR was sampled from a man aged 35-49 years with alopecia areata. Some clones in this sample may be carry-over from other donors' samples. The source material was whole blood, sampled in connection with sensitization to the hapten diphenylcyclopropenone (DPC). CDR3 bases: TGTGCCAGCAGTTTGGACAGGGTCGTCTACGAGCAGTACTTC. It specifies CASSLDRVVYEQYF.